The entry below describes one T cell receptor beta chain. Trimming removed 3 bases from V and 6 bases from J, with 19 bases in between. CDR3 length equals 15 residues. CDR1 SGHRS and CDR2 YFSETQ come from the germline V gene. As handled by the study authors: Reference gene primer amplification in the assay estimated nucleated cell counts. Sequencing used immunoSEQ multiplex PCR; TCRdb keeps in-frame clones, though not all of them. D and trimming come from the DNA, and the V and J calls and clone size come from that table. The table lists about 160,000 clones, over 70% of them singletons. This sample is drawn from a study of blood T cell repertoires in COVID-19. Study-level background: Collection of acute and convalescent COVID-19 samples took place in the United States, Italy and Spain. Sources were T cells, B-cell-depleted T cells, or PBMCs; the material itself was cDNA or gDNA.

The clonotype originates from a woman older than 75 with active or convalescent COVID-19. Specimen: peripheral blood. This chain links TRBV5-1 with TRBJ2-7; possible D gene TRBD2, 5 bases. The CDR3 region has the DNA TGCGCCAGCAGCTCAGACGGACTGGCAGCTCTCGAGCAGTACTTC. Amino acids: CASSSDGLAALEQYF.